This record covers a single T cell receptor beta chain. This clone was seen at least ten times. It has no known antigen specificity. The sample holds no much larger clone one base away, and base qualities are not on file. The entry originates in a study of beta chain features in type 1 diabetes (dated by TCRdb to between 2018 and 2020). In terms of the full investigation: Patients and healthy donors did not differ in mean age, gender distribution, total cell number or subset yield. A total of 107,917,701 sorted cells were examined across all samples, and the number of cells per subset was strongly correlated with RNA yield. In the study, recently diagnosed type 1 diabetes patients and matched healthy donors were compared on the TCRB repertoires of their sorted circulating CD4+ T cell subsets. Whereas all 30 or so donors provided naive and central memory subsets, regulatory and stem cell-like memory subsets were isolated from just 8 patients and roughly 8 healthy donors.

General conclusions and limits of the study: Shorter templates might be favored by PCR, yet because patient and control samples were amplified and corrected together, any such skew would affect both groups equally. Type 1 diabetes patients showed a moderate but significant shortening of TCRB CDR3 length in all four CD4+ subsets. Because cDNA was sequenced instead of genomic DNA, highly expressing activated cells could be over-represented, though the groups showed no difference in activation or CD3 levels. At VDJ recombination sites, patients with type 1 diabetes made fewer insertions and deleted more nucleotides, a pattern implying thymic rearrangement abnormalities. Because the HLA sub-analyses included only small numbers of individuals, any influence of HLA type on TCRB rearrangement was left unresolved. The naive, central memory and regulatory TCRB repertoires appeared to resemble one another more closely among patients than among healthy donors.

From each donor, a single peripheral blood sample of around 120 mL on average was drawn into heparinised tubes. Using a panel that included CD45RO, CCR7, CD25, CD127, CD95 and CD27, naive, central memory, regulatory and stem cell-like memory CD4+ T cells were sorted on a BD FACSAria II. Purity was above 95% for every sorted population. PBMCs were isolated immediately by Lymphoprep density gradient centrifugation and stained directly without culture. So that batch effects would be minimized, each experiment stained and sorted samples in pairs, pairing one healthy donor with one patient. The High Capacity cDNA Reverse Transcription Kit was used to reverse transcribe all of the isolated RNA, meaning that expressed TCRB transcripts were what got sequenced. Naive, central memory and regulatory T cell samples underwent deep immunoSEQ sequencing, averaging about 3.57 million total reads per sample. Sorted cells were lysed in RLT buffer, and RNA was extracted using DNase-treated RNeasy Micro or Mini kits according to cell number. Each cell subset was processed on its own to prevent cross-contamination, while patient and healthy donor samples were processed together. TCRB sequences were amplified from cDNA with the immunoSEQ multiplex PCR, producing 87-bp fragments spanning the CDR3 region. Sequencing of the amplicons was performed on the Illumina HiSeq platform. As for the original processing: Synthetic template baselines were used to correct PCR bias computationally, reads within Hamming distance 2 were collapsed, and singletons that could not be merged were discarded. Reads were aligned against IMGT so that V, D and J genes, CDR3 length and insertions or deletions at six rearrangement sites could be assigned. Within each subset, clonotype counts were normalized to sorted cell number, after which true diversity and Gini coefficients were computed with the tcR R package. Repertoire sharing was quantified using the overlap coefficient calculated on TCRB nucleotide sequences. TCRdb limited this immuneACCESS table to in-frame rearrangements with V and J called. A share of clones is missing; checked studies link under half to unresolved V genes, and the rest is unexplained. The V and J calls and clone size are taken from that table; D and trimming were inferred from the DNA. Within this sample are a few hundred thousand clones, with around a quarter of them counted one time only. The ten largest clones take up under 4.5% of the sample.

The CDR3 runs 15 residues from the cysteine to the phenylalanine. Only the CDR3 part of the read is kept: 45 bases, read in frame from the first base. CDR1 GTSNPN and CDR2 SVGIG are derived from the germline V gene (reference sequence). At the junction V is shortened by 3 bases and J by 4 bases; bases outside the gene matches: 8. The material sequenced was central memory CD4+ T cells from blood. This sequence originates from a man aged 25-45 years in good health. The rearrangement combines TRBV30 with TRBJ2-2; the junction holds 7 bases that match TRBD1. The DNA sequence reads TGTGCCTGGAGGCCCCTGGCAGGGGGCACCGGGGAGCTGTTTTTT. This codes for CAWRPLAGGTGELFF. Outside the CDR3, residues come from the reference TRBV30 and TRBJ2-2 proteins, so the full variable domain is: SQTIHQWPATLVQPVGSPLSLECTVEGTSNPNLYWYRQAAGRGLQLLFYSVGIGQISSEVPQNLSASRPQDRQFILSSKKLLLSDSGFYLCAWRPLAGGTGELFFGEGSRLTVL.